Listed here are 5 T cell receptor beta chains from one sample, sequenced in a study of response to subunit inactivated influenza vaccine (dated by TCRdb to 2016 to 2019). The library was made by RT-PCR. The instrument was an Illumina HiSeq 2500. The public reads were quality trimmed at Q25 with fastp and then assembled into clones with MiXCR by TCRdb, keeping productive beta chains. Every distinct CDR3 protein forms one entry, paired with its most common genes and DNA. The sample records around 650,000 distinct CDR3 sequences, about 15% of which are singletons. The top ten clones comprise roughly 11% of the sample. Sample: PBMCs from blood, taken 11 to 12 days after vaccination. These TCRs come from a man aged 45 to 65 who received an inactivated influenza vaccine. Donor details come from another sample of the same person, matched by shared clones.

In this sample, this clonotype turned up a few times. The chain couples TRBV18 to TRBJ1-1; a weak D match, TRBD1 (5 bases). Germline V lookup: CDR1 KGHSH, CDR2 LQKENI. The CDR3 has 16 amino acids. Trimming shortened V by 6 bases and J by 1 base, and 18 bases separated the two germline ends. CDR3 in DNA: TGTGCCAGCTCGGAAAGATGGGGTGGGGGGAACACTGAAGCTTTCTTT. Translation: CASSERWGGGNTEAFF.

The table lists this clonotype with a few counts. The chain joins TRBV20-1 to TRBJ2-2; D is tentatively TRBD1 or TRBD2 (5 bases each). The V gene's germline CDR1 is DFQATT and CDR2 SNEGSKA (reference sequence). Trimming took off 6 bases at V and 0 bases at J, with 17 bases between the two ends. The CDR3 consists of 16 residues. The CDR3 bases are TGCAGTGCCACCACCCCCGGGACCCCGAACACCGGGGAGCTGTTTTTT. Amino acids: CSATTPGTPNTGELFF.

This chain uses TRBV5-1 with TRBJ2-5; weak D call: TRBD1 (6 bases). Germline lookup yields CDR1 SGHRS and CDR2 YFSETQ. The CDR3 has 16 residues. The germline V and J ends were trimmed by 0 bases and 1 base, with 13 bases remaining between them. The CDR3 sequence is CASSLGINRAQETQYF. CDR3 DNA sequence: TGCGCCAGCAGCTTGGGAATTAACAGGGCCCAAGAGACCCAGTACTTC.

The V call is TRBV19, the J call TRBJ1-1, with no clear D. Germline V gene lookup returns CDR1 LNHDA and CDR2 SQIVND (reference sequence). V was trimmed by 5 bases and J by 8 bases, leaving 15 bases between them. This CDR3 is built from 13 residues. The CDR3 here is CASSLRRSEEAFF. CDR3 bases: TGTGCCAGTAGTCTCAGACGCAGCGAGGAAGCTTTCTTT.

The chain combines TRBV15 with TRBJ2-7; TRBD1 matches 7 bases. The V segment lost 0 bases and the J segment 4 bases; nucleotides outside the gene matches: 3. CDR3 length: 14 residues. Germline V gene lookup returns CDR1 LNHNV and CDR2 YYDKDF (reference sequence). CDR3 loop: CATSRETGAYEQYF. CDR3 bases: TGTGCCACCAGCAGAGAAACAGGGGCGTACGAGCAGTACTTC.